This TCR beta chain was identified in a study of OX40 agonist ivuxolimab in advanced cancers. Libraries were prepared by immunoSEQ multiplex PCR; TCRdb keeps only in-frame clonotypes and omits some of them. The table shows approximately 66,000 clones, with 88% occurring only once. For this clone: The antigen remains undetermined.

This CDR3 is built from 14 residues. V shed 3 bases and J shed 7 bases, with 12 bases lying between them. Germline CDR1 reads LNHDA; CDR2 reads SQIVND (reference sequence). Study-level points and caveats: At 0.1 to 3.0 mg/kg and by week 6, CD4+ and CD8+ T cells in the blood had expanded clonally. Relative to CD4+ cells, CD8+ T cells on average had more expanded clones. Expanded peripheral T cells had an undetermined antigen specificity.

J is TRBJ1-4 and V is TRBV19, with D unclear. The sequence derives from an adult with an advanced solid tumor such as melanoma, head and neck, liver or kidney cancer. Here the sequenced sample was CD4+ or CD8+ T cells sorted from blood, taken in a trial of the OX40 agonist ivuxolimab. CDR3 nucleotides: TGTGCCAGTAGTATCCGGGAAGCGGGTGAAAAACTGTTTTTT. Its protein product is CASSIREAGEKLFF.